The 28 T cell receptor beta chains below were found in one sample sequenced in a study of siplizumab effects on memory and regulatory T cells. Assay: immunoSEQ multiplex PCR; the TCRdb copy retains only in-frame clones and omits some. Here the sample spans around 99,000 clones, roughly 94% being singletons. Sequenced sample: Tregs sorted from blood. These receptors came from a human donor in good health.

This chain links TRBV5-1 with TRBJ1-1; the D is unclear. Trimming shortened V by 7 bases and J by 0 bases, and 10 bases separated the two germline ends. The CDR3 runs to 13 residues. CDR1 is SGHRS and CDR2 is YFSETQ in the germline V gene. In DNA form, the CDR3 reads TGCGCCAGCCGGCCTAGGCTGAACACTGAAGCTTTCTTT. It translates to CASRPRLNTEAFF.

The chain has TRBV23-1 and TRBJ2-7; 11 nucleotides match TRBD2. TRBV23-1 is noted as an ORF with a role that remains uncertain. Trimming took 8 bases from V and 3 from J; bases not matched to a gene: 12. There are 16 residues in the CDR3. The DNA for the CDR3 is TGCGCCAGCCCGGGAACTAGCGGGAGTCCTCGCTACGAGCAGTACTTC. Translated: CASPGTSGSPRYEQYF.

The J gene is TRBJ1-3, the V gene TRBV2; no firm D call. Per the germline V gene, CDR1 is SNHLY and CDR2 is FYNNEI. Deletions cut 4 bases from V and 0 bases from J, with 7 bases between. This CDR3 has 14 residues. CDR3 sequence reads: CASSVPSSGNTIYF. The CDR3 DNA sequence: TGTGCCAGCAGTGTGCCGTCCTCTGGAAACACCATATATTTT.

The chain combines TRBV2 with TRBJ1-1; D is perhaps TRBD1 (6 bases). The CDR3 extends over 19 amino acids. V lost 2 bases to trimming and J lost 0 bases, with 22 bases between them. The germline V gene encodes CDR1 SNHLY and CDR2 FYNNEI. The CDR3 region is CASSERGHGPVDMNTEAFF. As DNA, the CDR3 is TGTGCCAGCAGTGAAAGGGGACACGGCCCCGTGGACATGAACACTGAAGCTTTCTTT. The complete variable domain, with remaining parts taken from reference TRBV2 and TRBJ1-1, reads EPEVTQTPSHQVTQMGQEVILRCVPISNHLYFYWYRQILGQKVEFLVSFYNNEISEKSEIFDDQFSVERPDGSNFTLKIRSTKLEDSAMYFCASSERGHGPVDMNTEAFFGQGTRLTVV.

The CDR3 DNA reads as TGTGCCAGCAGCTTGCGGGTTTCAGATACGCAGTATTTT. Translating gives CASSLRVSDTQYF. V gene TRBV5-4 combines with J gene TRBJ2-3; no reliable D call. CDR1 and CDR2 (germline): SGHNT, YYREEE (reference sequence). The CDR3 length is 13 residues. Trimming took 1 base from V and 4 from J, leaving 7 bases between them.

The chain combines TRBV19 with TRBJ2-5; D unclear. CDR3 length: 12 amino acids. The V end was cut by 5 bases, the J end by 7 bases, with 11 bases between. Germline V lookup: CDR1 LNHDA, CDR2 SQIVND (reference sequence). CDR3 DNA: TGTGCCAGTAGTCTGTCATGGGGGACCCAGTACTTC. It is translated as CASSLSWGTQYF.

This clone has a handful of counts. The chain employs TRBV2 and TRBJ2-3; D may be TRBD2 (6 bases). Germline V gives CDR1 SNHLY, CDR2 FYNNEI. The germline V and J ends were trimmed by 6 bases and 6 bases, with 19 bases remaining between them. CDR3 length equals 15 residues. The CDR3 bases are TGTGCCAGCAGAGCCGGGACTGGAAAGTGGGATACGCAGTATTTT. Its translation is CASRAGTGKWDTQYF.

The chain combines TRBV7-2 with TRBJ1-5; D is possibly TRBD1 (6 bases). The germline CDR1 and CDR2 sequences are SGHTA and FQGNSA. V was trimmed by 1 base and J by 4 bases, leaving 11 bases between them. CDR3 length: 15 residues. The CDR3 DNA reads as TGTGCCAGCAGCTTAGATGGACAGTATAATCAGCCCCAGCATTTT. Translating it yields CASSLDGQYNQPQHF. The full variable domain, with the rest looked up from reference TRBV7-2 and TRBJ1-5, is GAGVSQSPSNKVTEKGKDVELRCDPISGHTALYWYRQSLGQGLEFLIYFQGNSAPDKSGLPSDRFSAERTGGSVSTLTIQRTQQEDSAVYLCASSLDGQYNQPQHFGDGTRLSIL.

The chain has TRBV9 and TRBJ2-1; 8 bases match TRBD2. V lost 0 bases, J lost 6 bases, and 11 bases stayed unmatched. Germline CDR1 reads SGDLS; CDR2 reads YYNGEE. There are 17 residues in the CDR3. The CDR3, as DNA: TGTGCCAGCAGCGTAGTTAGCGGGACTTCCCGTGGCAATGAGCAGTTCTTC. Translated, it gives CASSVVSGTSRGNEQFF.

V usage is TRBV12-5 and J usage is TRBJ1-5; 9 bases are shared with TRBD1. CDR3 length equals 14 residues. The V gene's germline CDR1 is LGHNT and CDR2 FRNRAP. The J segment lost 4 bases and the V segment lost 7 bases, leaving 5 bases of the junction unmatched. The CDR3 bases are TGTGCTAGTGCTAGGACAGGGGCTAATCAGCCCCAGCATTTT. This sequence encodes CASARTGANQPQHF.

The V call is TRBV4-1, the J call TRBJ2-7, with 10 positions matching TRBD2. V lost 0 bases, J lost 1 base, and 9 bases stayed unmatched. This CDR3 is built from 18 residues. Germline lookup yields CDR1 MGHRA and CDR2 YSYEKL. The CDR3 loop is CASSQDWELAGGSYEQYF. The CDR3 nucleotides are TGCGCCAGCAGCCAAGATTGGGAGTTAGCGGGAGGTTCCTACGAGCAGTACTTC.

The chain is built from TRBV4-1 and TRBJ2-3; D uncertain. The length of the CDR3 is 15 residues. V lost 0 bases and J 5 bases, leaving 12 bases between the germline ends. CDR1 MGHRA and CDR2 YSYEKL come from the germline V gene. The CDR3 reads CASSQDRVFGDTQYF. CDR3 nucleotide sequence: TGCGCCAGCAGCCAAGATCGTGTTTTCGGAGATACGCAGTATTTT.

The chain combines TRBV6-5 with TRBJ1-1; D ambiguous. CDR1 is MNHEY and CDR2 is SVGAGI in the germline V gene. V was trimmed by 7 bases and J by 4 bases, leaving 19 bases between them. The CDR3 has 15 residues. The CDR3 reads CASIRTPRSVTEAFF. The CDR3 DNA reads TGTGCCAGCATCCGTACCCCGAGGTCGGTCACTGAAGCTTTCTTT.

V usage is TRBV6-1 and J usage is TRBJ1-2; D not certain. V was trimmed by 6 bases and J by 0 bases, leaving 14 bases between them. The germline V gene encodes CDR1 MNHNS and CDR2 SASEGT. This CDR3 region has 15 residues. The CDR3 loop is CASRSGLFSNYGYTF. As DNA, the CDR3 is TGTGCCAGCAGATCCGGACTGTTCTCTAACTATGGCTACACCTTC.

The V gene is TRBV25-1, the J gene TRBJ2-3; tentative D call: TRBD1 (5 bases). This CDR3 contains 13 residues. CDR1 MGHDK and CDR2 SYGVNS come from the germline V gene. V was clipped by 1 base and J by 4 bases, with 6 bases between them. The CDR3 sequence is CASSELGADTQYF. For the CDR3, the DNA is TGTGCCAGCAGTGAATTAGGGGCAGATACGCAGTATTTT.

The V and J genes are TRBV9 and TRBJ2-3; no reliable D call. The V end was cut by 3 bases, the J end by 0 bases, with 17 bases between. This CDR3 is built from 17 residues. Germline CDR1 is SGDLS and CDR2 is YYNGEE. CDR3 loop: CASSESPQGKSTDTQYF. CDR3 coding DNA: TGTGCCAGCAGCGAAAGCCCTCAAGGTAAAAGCACAGATACGCAGTATTTT.

The rearrangement links TRBV5-5 to TRBJ2-3; 10 nucleotides agree with TRBD2. V lost 0 bases and J lost 5; bases outside the gene matches: 3. Germline CDR1 and CDR2: SGHKS and YYEKEE (reference sequence). The CDR3 runs to 15 residues. CDR3 DNA sequence: TGTGCCAGCAGCTTGGAACTAGCGGGATTAGATACGCAGTATTTT. Amino acid sequence: CASSLELAGLDTQYF.

The chain carries TRBV11-2 and TRBJ2-2; 9 bases are shared with TRBD2. The CDR3 has 17 residues. Germline CDR1 and CDR2: SGHAT and FQNNGV. J gave up 5 bases and V 3 bases, and 10 bases lay outside the gene matches. DNA of the CDR3: TGTGCCAGCAGCTTCCGGACTAGCGCTAGAGTTACCGGGGAGCTGTTTTTT. Translating it yields CASSFRTSARVTGELFF.

The chain is built from TRBV6-1 and TRBJ1-1; a possible D gene is TRBD1 (6 bases). This CDR3 has 14 residues. The germline V gene encodes CDR1 MNHNS and CDR2 SASEGT. The V and J ends lost 6 bases and 5 bases respectively, with 16 bases between them. CDR3 region: CASRRGGAATEAFF. The CDR3 DNA follows: TGTGCCAGCAGGAGGGGGGGGGCGGCGACTGAAGCTTTCTTT.

The chain couples TRBV19 to TRBJ2-5; 7 positions match TRBD1. Per the germline V gene, CDR1 is LNHDA and CDR2 is SQIVND (reference sequence). V dropped 5 bases and J dropped 2; count of bases not matched to a gene: 5. CDR3 length equals 14 residues. CDR3 DNA sequence: TGTGCCAGTAGTTCGACAGGGCGGCAAGAGACCCAGTACTTC. This encodes CASSSTGRQETQYF. The whole variable domain, remainder taken from reference TRBV19 and TRBJ2-5, is DGGITQSPKYLFRKEGQNVTLSCEQNLNHDAMYWYRQDPGQGLRLIYYSQIVNDFQKGDIAEGYSVSREKKESFPLTVTSAQKNPTAFYLCASSSTGRQETQYFGPGTRLLVL.

V usage is TRBV6-9 and J usage is TRBJ1-3; D not resolved. The CDR3 length is 13 residues. Trimming removed 3 bases at V and 4 bases at J, with 7 bases between. Per the germline V gene, CDR1 is MNHGY and CDR2 is SVAAGI. The CDR3 spells CASSYSPGNTIYF. DNA of the CDR3: TGTGCCAGCAGTTACTCTCCCGGAAACACCATATATTTT.

V and J are TRBV14 and TRBJ2-7; no definite D call. V lost 2 bases and J lost 4, with 9 bases in between. CDR1 is SGHDN and CDR2 is FVKESK in the germline V gene. CDR3 length: 13 amino acids. CDR3 loop: CASSQRSVYEQYF. The CDR3 DNA reads TGTGCCAGCAGCCAAAGAAGTGTTTACGAGCAGTACTTC.

The rearrangement uses TRBV5-1 and TRBJ1-1; D not certain. Germline V gene lookup returns CDR1 SGHRS and CDR2 YFSETQ. The CDR3 runs to 14 residues. V lost 2 bases and J 3 bases, leaving 11 bases between the germline ends. The CDR3 protein is CASSLHPGDTEAFF. The CDR3, as DNA: TGCGCCAGCAGCTTACACCCTGGGGACACTGAAGCTTTCTTT.

The CDR3 DNA follows: TGTGCCAGCAGGGCACAGGGTATGACTAATGAAAAACTGTTTTTT. Translation: CASRAQGMTNEKLFF. V usage is TRBV28 and J usage is TRBJ1-4, with TRBD1 as a possible D gene (6 bases). Germline V gives CDR1 MDHEN, CDR2 SYDVKM. The length of the CDR3 is 15 residues. V dropped 6 bases and J dropped 2 bases, with 13 bases sitting between them.

This clone was detected once. Other DNA sequences in the same sample also yield this CDR3. The chain couples TRBV7-2 to TRBJ2-5; D not certain. The CDR3 covers 13 residues. V lost 1 base and J 3 bases, leaving 6 bases between the germline ends. The germline gives CDR1 SGHTA, CDR2 FQGNSA. In nucleotides, the CDR3 is TGTGCCAGCAGCTTAGTTCGGGAAGAGACCCAGTACTTC. This codes for CASSLVREETQYF.

This chain joins TRBV6-1 and TRBJ1-1, with 7 nucleotides matching TRBD1. The V and J ends lost 6 bases and 6 bases, in that order; junction bases with no gene match: 4. The germline CDR1 and CDR2 sequences are MNHNS and SASEGT. This CDR3 has 12 residues. The CDR3 sequence is CASRTGSSEAFF. The CDR3 DNA reads as TGTGCCAGCAGGACAGGGTCCTCTGAAGCTTTCTTT.

The chain employs TRBV14 and TRBJ1-1; possibly TRBD1 for D (5 bases). V lost 1 base and J lost 2, with 11 bases in between. Germline lookup yields CDR1 SGHDN and CDR2 FVKESK. The CDR3 loop spans 15 amino acids. The DNA for the CDR3 is TGTGCCAGCAGCCAAGTCGCAGGGATAAACACTGAAGCTTTCTTT. This sequence encodes CASSQVAGINTEAFF.

The J gene is TRBJ1-1, the V gene TRBV27; possible D gene TRBD1, 6 bases. The germline V gene has CDR1 MNHEY and CDR2 SMNVEV (reference sequence). V lost 8 bases, J lost 5 bases, and 15 bases lay in between. This CDR3 region has 13 residues. CDR3 nucleotides: TGTGCCAGCCGACAACAGGGAGGGACTGAAGCTTTCTTT. It translates to CASRQQGGTEAFF.